What follows are 10 T cell receptor beta chains derived from one specimen sequenced in a study of T cell repertoires in cytomegalovirus infection. TCRdb re-analysed the reads in MiXCR, keeping a single row per CDR3 protein. The repertoire holds fewer than 550,000 distinct CDR3 sequences, with approximately 33% as singletons. Specimen: PBMCs. The receptors derive from a human donor in good health (CMV status not recorded). Some clones in this sample may be carry-over from other donors' samples.

The chain is built from TRBV10-3 and TRBJ2-3; the match to TRBD1 covers 7 bases. V lost 5 bases to trimming and J lost 3 bases; unmatched junction nucleotides: 5. The length of the CDR3 is 14 residues. Germline CDR1 is ENHRY and CDR2 is SYGVKD. The CDR3 DNA follows: TGTGCCATCAGTTTTGAGACAGGGACAGATACGCAGTATTTT. Translating gives CAISFETGTDTQYF.

The sample holds many counts of this clonotype. The chain is built from TRBV7-2 and TRBJ1-1; 7 bases are shared with TRBD1. Germline lookup yields CDR1 SGHTA and CDR2 FQGNSA. The CDR3 is 15 residues long. Trimming cost V 1 base and J 4 bases; bases outside gene matches: 6. The CDR3 here is CASSLEGRGTTEAFF. Here the CDR3 DNA reads TGTGCCAGCAGCTTAGAGGGCAGGGGGACCACTGAAGCTTTCTTT.

CDR3 in DNA: TGTGCCAGCAGCCCCGGGACAGGGATCCCCTATGGCTACACCTTC. This gives the protein CASSPGTGIPYGYTF. The rearrangement links TRBV5-5 to TRBJ1-2; 9 nucleotides align to TRBD1. The length of the CDR3 is 15 residues. Germline CDR1 reads SGHKS; CDR2 reads YYEKEE (reference sequence). Trimming cost V 4 bases and J 4 bases; bases outside gene matches: 8.

Comment on this clonotype: Sequence at one end of the junction differs from germline and may be a read error. The V gene is TRBV19, the J gene TRBJ1-2, with D uncertain. Germline-derived CDR1 and CDR2 are LNHDA and SQIVND (reference sequence). CDR3 length equals 14 residues. The CDR3 here is CASIPGPTNYGYTF. The DNA for the CDR3 is TGTGCAAGTATTCCCGGCCCCACCAACTATGGCTACACCTTC.

Ten or more counts support this clonotype. The chain employs TRBV12-3 or TRBV12-4 and TRBJ1-1; D may be TRBD1 (5 bases). The germline V and J ends were trimmed by 8 bases and 6 bases, with 16 bases remaining between them. The CDR3 is made up of 13 amino acids. CDR3 in amino acids: CASRTGEFAEAFF. CDR3 in DNA: TGTGCCAGCCGGACGGGGGAATTCGCTGAAGCTTTCTTT.

V gene TRBV19 combines with J gene TRBJ2-1; no clear D. Looked up from germline, CDR1 is LNHDA and CDR2 is SQIVND (reference sequence). The CDR3 length is 11 residues. This chain's CDR3 is CAPPLGNEQFF. The CDR3 DNA reads as TGTGCTCCCCCCCTTGGGAATGAGCAGTTCTTC.

This clonotype occurred many times. The chain recombines TRBV7-8 with TRBJ1-3, with no clear D. The germline CDR1 and CDR2 sequences are SGHVS and FQNEAQ. CDR3 size: 17 residues. The V end was cut by 1 base, the J end by 0 bases, with 13 bases between. CDR3 nucleotides: TGTGCCAGCAGCTTAGTCGGGGTCCGTAGCTCTGGAAACACCATATATTTT. This gives the protein CASSLVGVRSSGNTIYF.

This clonotype was observed a handful of times. The rearrangement links TRBV28 to TRBJ2-1; TRBD2 aligns across 11 bases. V was pared by 3 bases and J by 12 bases, with 10 bases of the junction left unmatched. This CDR3 spans 15 amino acids. Germline loops: CDR1 MDHEN, CDR2 SYDVKM. The CDR3 DNA is TGTGCCAGCAGTTTGGTAGCGGGGGGGACCCCAGGGCAGTTCTTC. It codes for CASSLVAGGTPGQFF.

A remark on this clonotype: The junction shows a germline mismatch at one end, possibly a read error. This chain uses TRBV5-1 with TRBJ1-2; the D is unclear. The CDR3 runs to 13 residues. Germline-derived CDR1 and CDR2 are SGHRS and YFSETQ. The CDR3 coding sequence is TGCGCCAGCCGCTTGGGCAGATTATATGGCTACACCTTC. Protein product: CASRLGRLYGYTF.

This clonotype was recorded at least ten times. The chain combines TRBV28 with TRBJ2-2; D uncertain. The CDR3 is 13 amino acids. Trimming stripped 5 bases from V and 7 bases from J, with 11 bases between. Germline CDR1 is MDHEN and CDR2 is SYDVKM. The CDR3 region has the DNA TGTGCCAGCAGTCTCCAGTCCCTCGGGGAGCTGTTTTTT. This sequence encodes CASSLQSLGELFF.